This TCR beta chain was sequenced in a study of early T cells in non-severe SARS-CoV-2 infection. Points from the study as a whole: VDJdb matches were skewed toward anti-spike CD8 T cell responses.

TCRdb redid the calling of the 5' RACE reads with MiXCR, one entry per CDR3 protein. The sample lists more than 45,000 distinct CDR3 sequences, over 5% occurring once. This clonotype turned up a few times. Its specificity is not known. This receptor was taken from an adult who was a healthcare worker with PCR-confirmed SARS-CoV-2 infection or an uninfected control (not recorded which). The specimen was whole blood.

The CDR3 sequence: CSAKTSGTKSGNTIYF. The CDR3 DNA sequence: TGCAGTGCTAAAACCTCCGGGACGAAATCTGGAAACACCATATATTTT. V is TRBV20-1 and J is TRBJ1-3, with D possibly matching TRBD1 (5 bases). Trimming took off 4 bases at V and 1 base at J, with 17 bases between the two ends. The germline gives CDR1 DFQATT, CDR2 SNEGSKA (reference sequence). This CDR3 comprises 16 residues.